This T cell receptor (beta chain) was observed in a study of blood T cell repertoires in COVID-19. V gave up 3 bases and J gave up 2 bases, with 12 bases separating them. The CDR3 totals 15 residues. Germline-derived CDR1 and CDR2 are MNHNS and SASEGT. Repertoires were generated with immunoSEQ multiplex PCR, while TCRdb's copy carries only in-frame clones and drops some. The sample holds approximately 270,000 clones; around nine tenths are singletons and the top ten take over 1.3%. The material sequenced was peripheral blood. The clonotype was recovered from an elderly man with acute or convalescent COVID-19. The chain joins TRBV6-1 to TRBJ2-3; maybe TRBD1 (6 bases). In DNA, the CDR3 is TGTGCCAGCAGTGACACGGGACAACCCACAGATACGCAGTATTTT. It yields the protein CASSDTGQPTDTQYF.